This TCR beta chain was obtained from a study of Ad26.COV2.S vaccination and SARS-CoV-2 variants. Assay used: immunoSEQ multiplex PCR; TCRdb lists only in-frame clones, some missing. The sample consists of some 340,000 clones, about 82% of them appearing once. In regard to this clone: Its antigen is undetermined.

Study conclusions and caveats: Considerable breadth of spike-specific CD8+ and CD4+ T cell responses has reportedly been documented following vaccination.

The length of the CDR3 is 15 residues. V shed 4 bases and J shed 6 bases, with 18 bases lying between them. CDR1 SGDLS and CDR2 YYNGEE come from the germline V gene. This sample's treatment: roughly 19 received Ad26.COV2.S at low or high dose, single or two shots; roughly five received placebo; per-sample allocation not given. Sampling occurred on day 63 after the first vaccine or placebo injection. The material sequenced was peripheral blood, taken in a trial of Ad26.COV2.S vaccine versus placebo. The V call is TRBV9, the J call TRBJ2-3; D may be TRBD1 or TRBD2 (6 bases each). The receptor was isolated from a person between 18 and 65 years old who received the Ad26.COV2.S COVID-19 vaccine or a placebo. The CDR3, as DNA: TGTGCCAGCAGCCATCAATGGGGGGCAGCCGATACGCAGTATTTT. This sequence encodes CASSHQWGAADTQYF.